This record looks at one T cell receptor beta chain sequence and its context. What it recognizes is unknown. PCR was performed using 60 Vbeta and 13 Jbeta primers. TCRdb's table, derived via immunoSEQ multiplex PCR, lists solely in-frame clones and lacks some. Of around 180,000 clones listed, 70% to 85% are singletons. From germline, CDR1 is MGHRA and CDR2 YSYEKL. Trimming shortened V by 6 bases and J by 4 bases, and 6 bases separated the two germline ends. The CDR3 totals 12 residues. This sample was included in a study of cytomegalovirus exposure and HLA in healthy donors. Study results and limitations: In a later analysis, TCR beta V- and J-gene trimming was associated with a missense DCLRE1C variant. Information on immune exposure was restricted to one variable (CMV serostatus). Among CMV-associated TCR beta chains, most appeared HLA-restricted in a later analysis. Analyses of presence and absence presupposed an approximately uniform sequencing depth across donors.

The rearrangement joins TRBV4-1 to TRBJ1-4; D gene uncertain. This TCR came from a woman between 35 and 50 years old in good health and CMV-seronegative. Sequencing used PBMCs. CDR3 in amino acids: CASREFNEKLFF. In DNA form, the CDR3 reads TGCGCCAGCAGAGAGTTTAATGAAAAACTGTTTTTT.